These T cell receptor beta chains were read from a single sample in a study of control samples from healthy donors and cancer patients. Profiled with immunoSEQ multiplex PCR; TCRdb holds only in-frame clones, not every one. Of 140,000 to 150,000 clones listed, about 89% are singletons. Input material: blood. Receptors originate from a man aged 30 to 39 in good health. CDR3s include the opening cysteine and the closing phenylalanine or tryptophan. Each record gives: J gene, D gene, clone size, V gene, CDR3 DNA, CDR3 protein. The D gene is left open where the match is weak. A row's size may be missing; if present it is once, few, many or a size class.

>TRBJ2-3|TRBD2|NA|TRBV7-2
TGTGCCAGCAGCCTAGGGGTTGGCGGGGGGGCCCTGGATACGCAGTATTTT
CASSLGVGGGALDTQYF
>TRBJ2-5|NA|NA|TRBV7-2
TGTGCCAGCAGCTTTAGGGTGGGCCGAGAGACCCAGTACTTC
CASSFRVGRETQYF
>TRBJ1-2|NA|NA|TRBV18
TGTGCCAGCTCAGACTCACAACTTAACTATGGCTACACCTTC
CASSDSQLNYGYTF
>TRBJ2-7|NA|once|TRBV29-1
TGCAGCGTTGAGGCAGGGATGGGGCACGAGCAGTACTTC
CSVEAGMGHEQYF
>TRBJ2-1|NA|few|TRBV14
TGTGCCAGCAGCCAAGATGGGGGCGACATGTACAATGAGCAGTTCTTC
CASSQDGGDMYNEQFF
>TRBJ1-1|TRBD1|NA|TRBV10-3
TGTGCCATCAGCCAAGACAGGGTAGTAAGCACTGAAGCTTTCTTT
CAISQDRVVSTEAFF
>TRBJ2-6|NA|NA|TRBV3-1/TRBV3-2
TGTGCCAGCAGCCAGGCTACACCGACTGGGGCCAACGTCCTGACTTTC
CASSQATPTGANVLTF
>TRBJ2-7|NA|NA|TRBV11-2
TGTGCCAGCAGCTTATCCCTATCCCGGGGTGCGACAAGAGTGTACGAGCAGTACTTC
CASSLSLSRGATRVYEQYF
>TRBJ2-7|NA|NA|TRBV3-1/TRBV3-2
TGTGCCAGCAGCCAAGCGGGACTTTCCTACGAGCAGTACTTC
CASSQAGLSYEQYF
>TRBJ2-5|TRBD1|NA|TRBV2
TGTGCCAGCAGTGAAGCGGACAGGGGAGCTTTAGAGACCCAGTACTTC
CASSEADRGALETQYF
>TRBJ2-7|NA|NA|TRBV27
TGTGCCAGCAGTTTATCGGCCAGAACCTACGAGCAGTACTTC
CASSLSARTYEQYF
>TRBJ1-2|NA|NA|TRBV24-1
TGTGCCACCAGTGCGGGGAATCATGGCTACACCTTC
CATSAGNHGYTF
>TRBJ1-4|TRBD1|NA|TRBV3-1/TRBV3-2
TGTGCCAGCGGCAGACAGGGGGATGAAAAACTGTTTTTT
CASGRQGDEKLFF
>TRBJ2-2|NA|NA|TRBV6-6
TGTGCCAGCAGTTACTCAGTGGAGCCGAACACCGGGGAGCTGTTTTTT
CASSYSVEPNTGELFF
>TRBJ1-2|NA|NA|TRBV7-9
TGTGCCAGCAGCTTAGAGGGGGGGCGAAGCTATGGCTACACCTTC
CASSLEGGRSYGYTF
>TRBJ2-2|TRBD2|NA|TRBV5-1
TGCGCCAGCAGCCCTGGATTTGGACTAGCCCTAGATCTTTCCATCGGGGAGCTGTTTTTT
CASSPGFGLALDLSIGELFF
>TRBJ2-1|NA|NA|TRBV5-4
TGTGCCAGCAGGCCGGCTAGCAGGTCCAATGAGCAGTTCTTC
CASRPASRSNEQFF
>TRBJ2-2|TRBD1|NA|TRBV7-2
TGTGCCAGCAGCCTGCAGGGGGCGAGGACCCCCGGGGAGCTGTTTTTT
CASSLQGARTPGELFF
>TRBJ1-2|TRBD1|NA|TRBV7-9
TGTGCCAGCAGCTTGACAGGGGCCTATGGCTACACCTTC
CASSLTGAYGYTF
>TRBJ2-7|TRBD2|once|TRBV10-3
TGTGCCATCAGTGAGTCACTAGCGGGAGGCGAGCAGTACTTC
CAISESLAGGEQYF
>TRBJ2-5|TRBD2|NA|TRBV19
TGTGCCAGTAGTACCCTTCGGGGGGGGCAAGAGACCCAGTACTTC
CASSTLRGGQETQYF
>TRBJ2-1|NA|once|TRBV9
TGTGCCAGCAGACCGGGGGGCACCGACTACAATGAGCAGTTCTTC
CASRPGGTDYNEQFF
>TRBJ2-6|NA|NA|TRBV24-1
TGTGCCACCAGTGAGCCCGGACCGCACAACGTCCTGACTTTC
CATSEPGPHNVLTF
>TRBJ2-3|NA|NA|TRBV28
TGTGCCAGCAGTTTTGTTCTAGGACGGGACTCCTCTAGCACAGATACGCAGTATTTT
CASSFVLGRDSSSTDTQYF
>TRBJ1-5|NA|NA|TRBV7-8
TGTGCCAGCAGCACGACAGGATTTTATAGCAATCAGCCCCAGCATTTT
CASSTTGFYSNQPQHF
>TRBJ2-7|NA|NA|TRBV10-2
TGCGCCAGCACGGATCACGACTCCCCCTTGGGGTACGAGCAGTACTTC
CASTDHDSPLGYEQYF
>TRBJ2-2|NA|NA|TRBV4-3
TGCGCCAGCAGCCAACTGATTAGCTACACCGGGGAGCTGTTTTTT
CASSQLISYTGELFF
>TRBJ2-1|NA|once|TRBV7-3
TGTGCCAGCAGCCGAAAAAGCGGAGAGCGCCACAATGAGCAGTTCTTC
CASSRKSGERHNEQFF
>TRBJ1-6|NA|NA|TRBV19
TGTGCCAGTAGAATAGGGTCGTATAATTCACCCCTCCACTTT
CASRIGSYNSPLHF